Shown below are 26 T cell receptor beta chains from a single sample sequenced in a study of CD8+CD57+ T cells in acquired aplastic anemia. Genomic DNA constituted the template upon which TCR beta VDJ and CDR3 profiling was performed. TCRdb re-derived calls from the reads in MiXCR, one entry per CDR3 protein. The table records approximately 190,000 distinct CDR3 sequences, about three fifths of them present only once. Input material: sorted CD4+, CD8+, or CD8+CD57+ T cells (not recorded which) from PBMCs. These receptors were obtained from a human donor with severe aplastic anemia or a healthy control (not recorded which).

This chain links TRBV20-1 with TRBJ1-2; D is possibly TRBD1 (5 bases). Between the trimmed V and J ends, which lost 5 bases and 4 bases, there was a span of 8 bases. The CDR3 totals 11 residues. Germline CDR1 is DFQATT and CDR2 is SNEGSKA (reference sequence). CDR3 in amino acids: CSACGGYGYTF. In DNA form, the CDR3 reads TGCAGTGCTTGCGGGGGCTATGGCTACACCTTC.

The rearrangement uses TRBV10-3 and TRBJ2-3; perhaps TRBD2 as D (6 bases). V dropped 11 bases and J dropped 0 bases, with 27 bases sitting between them. There are 18 residues in the CDR3. The germline V gene has CDR1 ENHRY and CDR2 SYGVKD. CDR3: CASSWGVGDLSSTDTQYF. CDR3 DNA: TGTGCCTCATCATGGGGGGTGGGGGACCTTAGTAGCACAGATACGCAGTATTTT.

This clonotype showed up just once. The chain recombines TRBV24-1 with TRBJ1-1; D gene unclear. V was trimmed by 7 bases and J by 2 bases, leaving 13 bases between them. CDR1 KGHDR and CDR2 SFDVKD come from the germline V gene. The CDR3 totals 14 residues. CDR3 in amino acids: CATRASGVNTEAFF. CDR3 DNA sequence: TGTGCCACCAGGGCTTCGGGAGTCAACACTGAAGCTTTCTTT.

The CDR3 loop reads CASSSSSEGNEQYF. As DNA, the CDR3 is TGTGCCAGCAGCTCTAGCTCGGAGGGCAACGAGCAGTACTTC. V gene TRBV7-8 combines with J gene TRBJ2-7, with D maybe TRBD2 (6 bases). Germline V gives CDR1 SGHVS, CDR2 FQNEAQ. V lost 4 bases and J lost 5, with 15 bases in between. The CDR3 spans 14 residues.

For the CDR3, the DNA is TGTGCCATCAGTGAGACCGACAGAATGAACACTGAAGCTTTCTTT. It yields the protein CAISETDRMNTEAFF. The chain employs TRBV10-3 and TRBJ1-1, with D tentatively TRBD1 (5 bases). This CDR3 has 15 residues. CDR1 is ENHRY and CDR2 is SYGVKD in the germline V gene. The V and J ends lost 2 bases and 0 bases respectively, with 10 bases between them.

This clonotype was detected once. It is likely a read error, because the conserved phenylalanine at the end of the CDR3 is missing. This rearrangement joins TRBV20-1 to TRBJ2-1; TRBD2 matches at 10 bases. Germline lookup yields CDR1 DFQATT and CDR2 SNEGSKA (reference sequence). The J segment lost 4 bases and the V segment lost 0 bases, leaving 12 bases of the junction unmatched. The CDR3 extends over 18 amino acids. The CDR3 nucleotides are TGCAGTGCTAGAGATACGGCGCTAGCGGGGGCCCTTTACAATGAGCAGTTCTCC. This codes for CSARDTALAGALYNEQFS.

In regard to this clonotype: A much more abundant neighbour one base away suggests this may be a read error. The V and J genes are TRBV30 and TRBJ1-6; tentatively, D is TRBD1 (6 bases). Germline lookup yields CDR1 GTSNPN and CDR2 SVGIG (reference sequence). This CDR3 spans 14 amino acids. In DNA, the CDR3 is TGTGCCTGGGGAGAAGGACAGTATAATTCACCCCCCCACTTT. As protein: CAWGEGQYNSPPHF.

V is TRBV10-1 and J is TRBJ1-5; 7 bases map to TRBD1. CDR3 length: 12 residues. The germline gives CDR1 WNHNN, CDR2 SYGVQD (reference sequence). Losses at the gene ends were 8 bases for V and 5 bases for J; bases not matched to a gene: 3. The CDR3 region has the DNA TGCGCCAGCGGAGACAGGGATCAGCCCCAGCATTTT. Amino acids: CASGDRDQPQHF.

The V call is TRBV11-1, the J call TRBJ1-1, with D possibly TRBD1 on 5 matching bases. CDR1 SGHAT and CDR2 FQDESV come from the germline V gene (reference sequence). V was shortened by 5 bases and J by 3 bases, with 13 bases between the two germline ends. The CDR3 has 14 amino acids. The CDR3: CASSADRRDTEAFF. Here the CDR3 DNA reads TGTGCCAGCAGCGCCGACAGAAGGGACACTGAAGCTTTCTTT.

V gene TRBV5-1 combines with J gene TRBJ2-1; the D gene is possibly TRBD1 (5 bases). Trimming stripped 1 base from V and 6 bases from J, with 14 bases between. The CDR3 totals 15 residues. Germline V lookup: CDR1 SGHRS, CDR2 YFSETQ. The CDR3 region is CASSLSAQGGNEQFF. Here the CDR3 DNA reads TGCGCCAGCAGCTTGTCGGCTCAGGGTGGCAATGAGCAGTTCTTC. Complete variable domain (other parts from reference TRBV5-1 and TRBJ2-1): KAGVTQTPRYLIKTRGQQVTLSCSPISGHRSVSWYQQTPGQGLQFLFEYFSETQRNKGNFPGRFSGRQFSNSRSEMNVSTLELGDSALYLCASSLSAQGGNEQFFGPGTRLTVL.

At least ten counts were recorded for this clonotype. The chain links TRBV24-1 to TRBJ2-1; maybe TRBD1 (6 bases). Germline assignment: CDR1 KGHDR and CDR2 SFDVKD. Deletions cut 7 bases from V and 4 bases from J, with 13 bases between. CDR3 length: 14 residues. The CDR3 region is CATRGWTEYNEQFF. For the CDR3, the DNA is TGTGCCACCAGGGGCTGGACAGAGTACAATGAGCAGTTCTTC.

This clonotype was detected ten times or more. The genes are TRBV20-1 and TRBJ2-7; D possibly corresponds to TRBD2 (5 bases). V shed 3 bases and J shed 1 base, with 7 bases lying between them. The CDR3 runs to 12 residues. In germline, CDR1 is DFQATT, CDR2 SNEGSKA (reference sequence). The CDR3 protein is CSARDLSYEQYF. DNA of the CDR3: TGCAGTGCTAGGGACTTATCCTACGAGCAGTACTTC.

The V gene is TRBV6-5, the J gene TRBJ2-7; no reliable D call. The V and J ends lost 3 bases and 1 base respectively, with 7 bases between them. The CDR3 consists of 13 residues. CDR1 and CDR2 (germline): MNHEY, SVGAGI. The CDR3 protein is CASSYRSSYEQYF. CDR3 in DNA: TGTGCCAGCAGTTATCGGTCTTCCTACGAGCAGTACTTC.

In this sample, this clonotype turned up a few times. The CDR3 sequence: CASSPSGGTSYEQYF. DNA for the CDR3: TGTGCCAGCAGCCCTTCGGGGGGGACATCCTACGAGCAGTACTTC. The V gene is TRBV11-2, the J gene TRBJ2-7; TRBD2 aligns across 8 bases. V was pared by 5 bases and J by 1 base, with 7 bases of the junction left unmatched. CDR1 and CDR2 (germline): SGHAT, FQNNGV. The CDR3 is made up of 15 amino acids.

This clonotype was detected many times. The chain combines TRBV4-2 with TRBJ1-2, with 8 bases fitting TRBD1. Trimming at V came to 0 bases and at J to 5 bases, leaving 11 bases not matched to a gene. This CDR3 comprises 17 residues. CDR1 and CDR2 from the germline V gene are LGHNA and YNFKEQ. Written as DNA, the CDR3 is TGTGCCAGCAGCCAAGAGATTAGAGACAGGGGAGTATATGGCTACACCTTC. Translated, it gives CASSQEIRDRGVYGYTF.

On this clonotype: No DNA is shown, since the ends of the CDR3 on it are uncertain; the CDR3 is the one TCRdb lists. The chain is built from TRBV19 and TRBJ2-1; the table's D call, TRBD2, was not checked against the DNA. The CDR3 is 17 amino acids in total, end residues counted. Germline CDR1 and CDR2: LNHDA and SQIVND (reference sequence). CDR3 sequence reads: CASYLCASSHPLDEQFF.

The chain has TRBV7-9 and TRBJ1-1; D unresolved. The CDR3 length is 14 residues. Germline V gene sequence: CDR1 SEHNR, CDR2 FQNEAQ (reference sequence). Trimming pared 1 base from V and 1 base from J, leaving 7 bases between. CDR3 sequence (DNA): TGTGCCAGCAGCTTAGGTCAGGAGAACACTGAAGCTTTCTTT. This codes for CASSLGQENTEAFF. The whole variable domain, remainder taken from reference TRBV7-9 and TRBJ1-1, is DTGVSQNPRHKITKRGQNVTFRCDPISEHNRLYWYRQTLGQGPEFLTYFQNEAQLEKSRLLSDRFSAERPKGSFSTLEIQRTEQGDSAMYLCASSLGQENTEAFFGQGTRLTVV.

A few counts support this clonotype. A read error may explain this, as a much larger clone is one base away. Because the CDR3 is missing its conserved closing phenylalanine or tryptophan, this is likely a read error. The gene calls are TRBV27 and TRBJ1-6; a weak D match, TRBD1 (6 bases). V lost 5 bases, J lost 7 bases, and 15 bases lay in between. The V gene's germline CDR1 is MNHEY and CDR2 SMNVEV (reference sequence). This CDR3 comprises 15 residues. The CDR3 bases are TGTGCCAGCAGTCACATAACAGGGTCCAATTCACCCCTCCACTGT. Its translation is CASSHITGSNSPLHC.

Regarding this clonotype: At one of its ends the junction is not consistent with the germline gene, which may arise from a read error. V gene TRBV7-2 combines with J gene TRBJ2-1; tentatively, D is TRBD2 (6 bases). From germline, CDR1 is SGHTA and CDR2 FQGNSA. The CDR3 is 17 residues long. CDR3 in amino acids: CASSWGLWILPYNEQFF. Written as DNA, the CDR3 is TGTGCCAGCAGCTGGGGACTTTGGATTTTGCCCTATAATGAGCAGTTCTTC.

The sample holds one count of this clonotype. The V and J genes are TRBV7-2 and TRBJ2-7, with 7 nucleotides matching TRBD2. V shed 7 bases, J shed 0 bases, and the junction held 15 bases outside the gene matches. The CDR3 runs 17 residues. Germline V lookup: CDR1 SGHTA, CDR2 FQGNSA. The CDR3 DNA reads TGTGCCAGCACCTCGCCTGAGGTACAGCGGGGCTCCTACGAGCAGTACTTC. Translated, it gives CASTSPEVQRGSYEQYF.

The V gene is TRBV7-3, the J gene TRBJ1-6; D unresolved. There are 13 residues in the CDR3. Germline V CDR1 and CDR2: SGHTA, FQGTGA. Trimming cost V 3 bases and J 6 bases, with 6 bases left between them. The CDR3 coding sequence is TGTGCCAGCAGCTTGACCGTTAATTCACCCCTCCACTTT. Encoded protein: CASSLTVNSPLHF.

The chain joins TRBV20-1 to TRBJ2-5; 7 bases agree with TRBD2. Germline lookup yields CDR1 DFQATT and CDR2 SNEGSKA (reference sequence). CDR3 size: 12 residues. Losses at the gene ends were 0 bases for V and 9 bases for J; bases not matched to a gene: 4. DNA for the CDR3: TGCAGTGCTAGAGAGATGGGAGGGCCCCAGTACTTC. Translated, it gives CSAREMGGPQYF.

The V and J genes are TRBV9 and TRBJ1-6; the D gene is possibly TRBD1 (5 bases). Germline V CDR1 and CDR2: SGDLS, YYNGEE. This CDR3 is 15 amino acids long. The V end lost 5 bases, the J end lost 10 bases, and 19 bases lay between the germline ends. DNA for the CDR3: TGTGCCAGCAGTTTAATCGTGGGGGACTGGTCACCCCTCCACTTT. Its protein is CASSLIVGDWSPLHF.

This clonotype appeared once. The V gene is TRBV15, the J gene TRBJ2-1; the D call may be TRBD1 or TRBD2 (5 bases each). The germline V gene has CDR1 LNHNV and CDR2 YYDKDF (reference sequence). The CDR3 contains 15 residues. V lost 2 bases, J lost 3 bases, and 11 bases lay in between. The CDR3 here is CATSRYRDGYNEQFF. The CDR3 DNA is TGTGCCACCAGCAGATACCGGGACGGCTACAATGAGCAGTTCTTC.

This clonotype was recorded a few times. This chain connects TRBV5-6 to TRBJ1-6; D not certain. The V gene lost 0 bases and the J gene lost 11 bases, with 9 bases spanning the gap. This CDR3 contains 13 residues. In germline, CDR1 is SGHDT, CDR2 YYEEEE. CDR3 DNA sequence: TGTGCCAGCAGCTTGGCCGTAAATCCACCCCTCCACTTT. It is translated as CASSLAVNPPLHF.

In its sample, this clonotype was seen many times. The gene calls are TRBV6-1 and TRBJ2-6, with TRBD1 matching 8 bases. The CDR3 loop spans 15 amino acids. Per germline, CDR1 MNHNS and CDR2 SASEGT. The V segment lost 5 bases and the J segment 3 bases; nucleotides outside the gene matches: 3. The CDR3 here is CASSKTGDGANVLTF. The CDR3 DNA follows: TGTGCCAGCAGTAAGACAGGGGATGGGGCCAACGTCCTGACTTTC.